These 6 T cell receptor beta chains were all obtained from the same sample, sequenced in a study of glioma-infiltrating T cells after dendritic cell vaccination. Stated time point: after dendritic cell vaccination, including at tumor progression/relapse. Produced via immunoSEQ multiplex PCR; TCRdb's table is partial and in-frame only. Of almost 90,000 clones detected, under 85% appear once; the ten largest clones hold less than 8%. The source material was blood, sampled after dendritic cell vaccination. Receptors originate from a human donor with glioblastoma.

This rearrangement joins TRBV5-1 to TRBJ2-4; 7 nucleotides line up with TRBD1. Germline trimming cut 4 bases from V and 8 bases from J; bases unmatched to any gene: 6. CDR1 is SGHRS and CDR2 is YFSETQ in the germline V gene. CDR3 length: 13 residues. CDR3 bases: TGCGCCAGCAGCGATAACGACAGGGACATTCAGTACTTC. Protein: CASSDNDRDIQYF.

The chain is built from TRBV19 and TRBJ1-6; TRBD1 matches at 7 bases. The trim removed 2 bases at V and 9 bases at J, leaving 7 bases unmatched. Germline V gene data show CDR1 as LNHDA and CDR2 as SQIVND (reference sequence). CDR3 length: 15 residues. The CDR3 bases are TGTGCCAGTAGTATACTGTCAGGGGGAACTTCACCCCTCCACTTT. Amino acid sequence: CASSILSGGTSPLHF.

The genes are TRBV2 and TRBJ1-4; possible D gene TRBD1, 5 bases. V lost 0 bases, J lost 8 bases, and 13 bases lay in between. Germline-derived CDR1 and CDR2 are SNHLY and FYNNEI. The CDR3 has 15 residues. The CDR3 protein is CASSEALQGGEKLFF. The CDR3 DNA reads TGTGCCAGCAGTGAAGCGCTTCAGGGTGGCGAAAAACTGTTTTTT.

The chain links TRBV2 to TRBJ2-1; 8 bases match TRBD2. The CDR3 extends over 16 amino acids. CDR1 is SNHLY, CDR2 FYNNEI, per germline. The ends lost 5 bases at V and 5 bases at J; junction bases unmatched: 11. The chain's CDR3 is CASSFERAGGDNEQFF. The CDR3, as DNA: TGTGCCAGCAGTTTCGAGCGGGCCGGGGGGGACAATGAGCAGTTCTTC.

This clone has just a few counts. This sequence joins TRBV19 and TRBJ1-6, with D maybe TRBD1 (6 bases). Germline V gene lookup returns CDR1 LNHDA and CDR2 SQIVND (reference sequence). Trimming shortened V by 6 bases and J by 9 bases, and 15 bases separated the two germline ends. The CDR3 loop spans 14 amino acids. CDR3 in amino acids: CASSWTAKGSPLHF. The CDR3 coding sequence is TGTGCCAGTAGCTGGACAGCGAAAGGTTCACCCCTCCACTTT.

This clone was detected once. The CDR3 nucleotides read TGTGCCAGTATCCCGGGGGACGGGCGAAATCAGCCCCAGCATTTT. Its translation is CASIPGDGRNQPQHF. The chain links TRBV19 to TRBJ1-5, with D possibly being TRBD1 (5 bases). Per germline, CDR1 LNHDA and CDR2 SQIVND (reference sequence). The V and J ends lost 7 bases and 4 bases respectively, with 17 bases between them. This CDR3 contains 15 residues. Together with reference TRBV19 and TRBJ1-5, the CDR3 gives the full variable domain: DGGITQSPKYLFRKEGQNVTLSCEQNLNHDAMYWYRQDPGQGLRLIYYSQIVNDFQKGDIAEGYSVSREKKESFPLTVTSAQKNPTAFYLCASIPGDGRNQPQHFGDGTRLSIL.